One sample yielded the 6 T cell receptor beta chains listed below, sequenced in a study of post-analysis software for immune sequencing data. Findings and caveats of the study: Controls showed lower frequencies than patients for five TRBV segments, and TRBV5-6, TRBV5-1 and TRBV20-1 were among these.

Unique molecular identifiers tagged the TCR beta cDNA libraries. TCRdb reanalysed the PCR reads using MiXCR and keeps one entry per CDR3 protein. The sample includes approximately 730,000 distinct CDR3 sequences, about half of them seen just once. These receptors' targets are unknown. Sample: blood. All receptors come from a girl between 5 and 17 years old with multiple sclerosis.

The V and J genes are TRBV28 and TRBJ1-5, with TRBD1 as a possible D gene (5 bases). The length of the CDR3 is 13 residues. Germline lookup yields CDR1 MDHEN and CDR2 SYDVKM. The V and J ends lost 3 bases and 7 bases respectively, with 10 bases between them. The CDR3 is CASSFSGEQPQHF. In nucleotides, the CDR3 is TGTGCCAGCAGTTTCTCGGGGGAACAGCCCCAGCATTTT.

This clonotype has more than one count but fewer than ten. This rearrangement joins TRBV4-3 to TRBJ2-5, with D possibly TRBD1 on 6 matching bases. V shed 1 base and J shed 5 bases, with 11 bases lying between them. Germline V lookup: CDR1 LGHNA, CDR2 YSLEER. The CDR3 is made up of 14 amino acids. The CDR3 loop reads CASSQGTAGETQYF. The CDR3 coding sequence is TGCGCCAGCAGCCAAGGGACAGCTGGGGAGACCCAGTACTTC.

This clonotype was seen a handful of times. The gene calls are TRBV28 and TRBJ2-4; D might be TRBD2 (5 bases). The CDR3 is 16 amino acids. Trimming left V 3 bases short and J 0 bases short, with 12 bases between. CDR1 is MDHEN, CDR2 SYDVKM, per germline. DNA for the CDR3: TGTGCCAGCAGTTTTGGGAGTGGGCTAGCCAAAAACATTCAGTACTTC. It translates to CASSFGSGLAKNIQYF.

This clonotype was seen repeatedly, ten times or more. The V and J genes are TRBV29-1 and TRBJ2-1; tentative D call: TRBD2 (6 bases). The CDR3 is 19 residues long. Germline lookup yields CDR1 SQVTM and CDR2 ANQGSEA. This CDR3 is CRRSVQSGESFQAYNEQFF. DNA for the CDR3: TGCAGAAGATCAGTACAGTCGGGGGAATCATTTCAAGCCTACAATGAGCAGTTCTTC.

This clonotype was counted between two and nine times. The chain has TRBV2 and TRBJ2-3; TRBD2 agrees at 7 bases. The CDR3 has 18 amino acids. The V segment lost 2 bases and the J segment 1 base; nucleotides outside the gene matches: 12. CDR1 is SNHLY and CDR2 is FYNNEI in the germline V gene. CDR3 loop: CASSEKGLERFRTDTQYF. In nucleotides, the CDR3 is TGTGCCAGCAGTGAAAAAGGACTAGAAAGGTTCCGCACAGATACGCAGTATTTT.

The J gene is TRBJ2-7, the V gene TRBV12-3 or TRBV12-4; 12 bases fit TRBD1. This CDR3 region has 17 residues. V lost 5 bases, J lost 6 bases, and 14 bases stayed unmatched. DNA for the CDR3: TGTGCCAGCAGTCCGGGACAGGGGGCGCCCTTCGGTGGCGAGCAGTACTTC. This gives the protein CASSPGQGAPFGGEQYF.